The 7 T cell receptor beta chains listed next were all sequenced from one sample in a study of blood T cell repertoires in COVID-19. The method was immunoSEQ multiplex PCR; TCRdb's version includes in-frame clones alone and lacks a portion of them. Here the sample spans 650,000 to 800,000 clones, around 89% being singletons. The sample consisted of peripheral blood. The origin of the receptors is a woman aged 18-29 years with acute or convalescent COVID-19.

The chain couples TRBV9 to TRBJ2-7; D is possibly TRBD1 (6 bases). Germline lookup yields CDR1 SGDLS and CDR2 YYNGEE. With 4 bases removed from V and 2 bases from J, the gap between germline ends came to 16 bases. The CDR3 contains 15 residues. CDR3 DNA sequence: TGTGCCAGCAGCCCCCGCCGGGACAACCCCTACGAGCAGTACTTC. It yields the protein CASSPRRDNPYEQYF.

The chain recombines TRBV5-6 with TRBJ2-3; 7 bases line up with TRBD1. CDR1 and CDR2 from the germline V gene are SGHDT and YYEEEE. J lost 6 bases, V lost 0 bases, and 7 bases had no gene match. The CDR3 runs to 15 residues. CDR3 bases: TGTGCCAGCAGCTTGGACGACAGGGTGGGGGATACGCAGTATTTT. Amino acid sequence: CASSLDDRVGDTQYF.

This clone was detected a few times. The chain combines TRBV28 with TRBJ2-3; TRBD1 matches 7 bases. The CDR3 totals 15 residues. The V and J ends lost 5 bases and 0 bases, in that order; junction bases with no gene match: 5. Per the germline V gene, CDR1 is MDHEN and CDR2 is SYDVKM. CDR3 nucleotides: TGTGCCAGCAGTCAGGGGGTAACTAGCACAGATACGCAGTATTTT. Translating it yields CASSQGVTSTDTQYF. The full variable domain, completed using reference TRBV28 and TRBJ2-3, is DVKVTQSSRYLVKRTGEKVFLECVQDMDHENMFWYRQDPGLGLRLIYFSYDVKMKEKGDIPEGYSVSREKKERFSLILESASTNQTSMYLCASSQGVTSTDTQYFGPGTRLTVL.

J is TRBJ1-5 and V is TRBV21-1; the table calls TRBD1, which could not be checked here. TRBV21-1 has pseudogene status. CDR3 size: 17 residues. CDR3 in amino acids: CASSKAQSGTVDQPQHF. DNA for the CDR3: TGTGCCAGCAGCAAAGCCCAATCTGGGACAGTCGATCAGCCCCAGCATTTT.

CDR3 sequence reads: CASSLASGGYNEQYF. The CDR3 nucleotides are TGTGCCAGCAGCTTAGCTAGCGGGGGGTACAACGAGCAGTACTTC. This chain links TRBV11-2 with TRBJ2-7; 11 nucleotides match TRBD2. CDR1 is SGHAT and CDR2 is FQNNGV in the germline V gene. This CDR3 comprises 15 residues. V dropped 1 base and J dropped 5; count of bases not matched to a gene: 4.

The chain is built from TRBV5-5 and TRBJ1-2, with 8 bases identical to TRBD1. Germline V lookup: CDR1 SGHKS, CDR2 YYEKEE (reference sequence). V was clipped by 5 bases and J by 5 bases; unmatched bases: 5. There are 13 residues in the CDR3. The CDR3 is CASSPDRAYGYTF. The CDR3, as DNA: TGTGCCAGCAGTCCGGACAGGGCTTATGGCTACACCTTC. Together with reference TRBV5-5 and TRBJ1-2, the CDR3 gives the full variable domain: DAGVTQSPTHLIKTRGQQVTLRCSPISGHKSVSWYQQVLGQGPQFIFQYYEKEERGRGNFPDRFSARQFPNYSSELNVNALLLGDSALYLCASSPDRAYGYTFGSGTRLTVV.

The chain is built from TRBV4-1 and TRBJ2-1, with 7 nucleotides matching TRBD2. V shed 3 bases, J shed 5 bases, and the junction held 7 bases outside the gene matches. The CDR3 spans 15 residues. Germline loops: CDR1 MGHRA, CDR2 YSYEKL. This CDR3 reads CASSHDLAVHNEQFF. Written as DNA, the CDR3 is TGCGCCAGCAGCCATGATCTAGCGGTCCACAATGAGCAGTTCTTC.